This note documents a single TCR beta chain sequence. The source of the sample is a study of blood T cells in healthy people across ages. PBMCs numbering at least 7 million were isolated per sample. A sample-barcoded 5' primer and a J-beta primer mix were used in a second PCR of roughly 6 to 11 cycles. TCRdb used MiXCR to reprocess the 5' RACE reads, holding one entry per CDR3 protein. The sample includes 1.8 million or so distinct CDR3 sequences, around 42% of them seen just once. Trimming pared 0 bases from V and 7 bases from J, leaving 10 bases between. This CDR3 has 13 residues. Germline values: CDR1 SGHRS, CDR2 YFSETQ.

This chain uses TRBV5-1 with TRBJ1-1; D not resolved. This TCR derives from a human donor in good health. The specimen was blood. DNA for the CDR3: TGCGCCAGCAGCTTGGGACGAGCCGTTGAAGCTTTCTTT. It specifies CASSLGRAVEAFF. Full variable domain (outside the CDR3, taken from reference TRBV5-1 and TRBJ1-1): KAGVTQTPRYLIKTRGQQVTLSCSPISGHRSVSWYQQTPGQGLQFLFEYFSETQRNKGNFPGRFSGRQFSNSRSEMNVSTLELGDSALYLCASSLGRAVEAFFGQGTRLTVV.